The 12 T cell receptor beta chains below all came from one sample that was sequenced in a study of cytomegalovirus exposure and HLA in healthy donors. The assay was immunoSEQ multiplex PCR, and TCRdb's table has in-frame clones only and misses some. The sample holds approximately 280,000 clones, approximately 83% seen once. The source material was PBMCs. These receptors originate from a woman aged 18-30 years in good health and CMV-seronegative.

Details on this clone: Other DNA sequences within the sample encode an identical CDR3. In DNA form, the CDR3 reads TGTGCCAGCAGCGTAGGGGGAGGCTCCTACAATGAGCAGTTCTTC. The encoded protein is CASSVGGGSYNEQFF. This chain uses TRBV9 with TRBJ2-1; TRBD2 is a possible D gene (6 bases). CDR1 SGDLS and CDR2 YYNGEE come from the germline V gene. CDR3 size: 15 residues. The V and J ends lost 0 bases and 0 bases respectively, with 7 bases between them.

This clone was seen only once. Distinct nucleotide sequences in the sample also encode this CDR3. CDR3 loop: CASSIGGTGSYEQYF. Written as DNA, the CDR3 is TGTGCCAGTAGTATTGGAGGGACAGGGAGCTACGAGCAGTACTTC. The V and J genes are TRBV19 and TRBJ2-7; 9 bases match TRBD1. Unmatched junction bases numbered 6, after V lost 3 bases and J lost 3 bases. The CDR3 extends over 15 amino acids. CDR1 and CDR2 (germline): LNHDA, SQIVND (reference sequence).

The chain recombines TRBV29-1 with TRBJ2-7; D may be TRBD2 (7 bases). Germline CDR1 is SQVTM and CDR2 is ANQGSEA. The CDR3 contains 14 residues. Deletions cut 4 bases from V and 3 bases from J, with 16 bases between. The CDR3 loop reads CSVVGGAGSYEQYF. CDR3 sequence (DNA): TGCAGCGTTGTGGGGGGGGCGGGAAGCTACGAGCAGTACTTC.

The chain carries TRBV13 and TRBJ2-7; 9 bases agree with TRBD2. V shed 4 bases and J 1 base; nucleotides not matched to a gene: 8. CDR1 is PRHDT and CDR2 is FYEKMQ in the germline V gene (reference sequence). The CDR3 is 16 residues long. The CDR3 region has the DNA TGTGCCAGCAGCTCAAATTTAGCGGGGGATTCCTACGAGCAGTACTTC. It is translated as CASSSNLAGDSYEQYF.

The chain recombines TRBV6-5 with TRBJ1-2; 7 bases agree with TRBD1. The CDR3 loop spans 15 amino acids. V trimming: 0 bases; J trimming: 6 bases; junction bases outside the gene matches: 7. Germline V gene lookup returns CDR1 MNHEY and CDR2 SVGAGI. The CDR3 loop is CASSYSITGVDGYTF. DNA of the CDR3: TGTGCCAGCAGTTACTCGATAACAGGGGTTGATGGCTACACCTTC.

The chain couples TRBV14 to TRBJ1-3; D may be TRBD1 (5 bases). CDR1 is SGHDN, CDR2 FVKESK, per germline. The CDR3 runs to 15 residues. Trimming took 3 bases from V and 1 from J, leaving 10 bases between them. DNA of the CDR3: TGTGCCAGCAGCCAGCTAACAGGATCTGGAAACACCATATATTTT. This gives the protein CASSQLTGSGNTIYF.

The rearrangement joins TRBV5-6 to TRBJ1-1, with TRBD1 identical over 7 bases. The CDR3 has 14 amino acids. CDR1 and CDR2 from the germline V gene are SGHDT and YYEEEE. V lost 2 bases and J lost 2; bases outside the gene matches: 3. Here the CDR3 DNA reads TGTGCCAGCAGCTTTGGAGGGGGCAACACTGAAGCTTTCTTT. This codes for CASSFGGGNTEAFF.

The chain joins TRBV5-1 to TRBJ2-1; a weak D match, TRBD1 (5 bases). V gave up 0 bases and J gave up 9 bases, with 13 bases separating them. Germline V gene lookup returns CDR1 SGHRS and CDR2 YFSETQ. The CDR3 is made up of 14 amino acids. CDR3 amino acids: CASSLEVSQGEQFF. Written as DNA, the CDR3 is TGCGCCAGCAGCTTGGAGGTCAGCCAGGGTGAGCAGTTCTTC. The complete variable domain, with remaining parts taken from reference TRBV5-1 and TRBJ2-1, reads KAGVTQTPRYLIKTRGQQVTLSCSPISGHRSVSWYQQTPGQGLQFLFEYFSETQRNKGNFPGRFSGRQFSNSRSEMNVSTLELGDSALYLCASSLEVSQGEQFFGPGTRLTVL.

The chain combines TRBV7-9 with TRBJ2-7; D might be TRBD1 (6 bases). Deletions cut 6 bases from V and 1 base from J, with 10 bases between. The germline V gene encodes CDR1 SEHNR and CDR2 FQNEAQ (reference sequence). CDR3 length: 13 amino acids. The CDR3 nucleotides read TGTGCCAGCAGTATACAGGGTTCCTACGAGCAGTACTTC. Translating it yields CASSIQGSYEQYF.

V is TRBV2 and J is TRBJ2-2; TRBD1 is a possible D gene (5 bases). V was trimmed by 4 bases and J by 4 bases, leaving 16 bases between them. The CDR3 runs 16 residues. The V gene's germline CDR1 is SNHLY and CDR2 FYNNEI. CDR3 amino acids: CASSGKGPQFTGELFF. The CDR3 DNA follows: TGTGCCAGCAGTGGGAAGGGGCCCCAATTCACCGGGGAGCTGTTTTTT.

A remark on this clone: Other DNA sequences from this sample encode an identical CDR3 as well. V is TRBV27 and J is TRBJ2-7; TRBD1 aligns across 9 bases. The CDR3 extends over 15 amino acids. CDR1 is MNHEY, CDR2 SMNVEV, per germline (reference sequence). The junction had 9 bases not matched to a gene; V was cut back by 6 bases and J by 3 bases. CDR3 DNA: TGTGCCAGCAGCAGACCGGGACAGGGCCTCTACGAGCAGTACTTC. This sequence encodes CASSRPGQGLYEQYF.

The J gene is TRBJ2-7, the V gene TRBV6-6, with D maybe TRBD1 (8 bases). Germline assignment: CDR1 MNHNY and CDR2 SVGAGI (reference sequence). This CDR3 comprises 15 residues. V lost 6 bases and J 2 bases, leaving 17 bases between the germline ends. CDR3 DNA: TGTGCCAGCAGGACGGCACAGGGGGGGCCCTACGAGCAGTACTTC. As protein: CASRTAQGGPYEQYF.